This T cell receptor (beta chain) is drawn from a study of T cell responses to AZD1222 COVID-19 vaccine. Produced via immunoSEQ multiplex PCR; TCRdb's table is partial and in-frame only. The data contain roughly 150,000 clones, approximately 90% of them singletons. This clone has only one observation. The sequence was collected from an adult in good health. This sample comprised peripheral blood, obtained on day 0 of AZD1222 vaccination.

The CDR3 region has the DNA TGTGCCAGCAGCCTCACAGATACGCAGTATTTT. It yields the protein CASSLTDTQYF. V gene TRBV3-1 (or the pseudogene TRBV3-2) combines with J gene TRBJ2-3; D call uncertain. The CDR3 is 11 amino acids. Germline-derived CDR1 and CDR2 are LGHDT and YNNKEL (reference sequence). V shed 4 bases and J shed 2 bases, with 1 base lying between them.